These 16 T cell receptor beta chains were all obtained from the same sample, sequenced in a study of blood T cell repertoires in COVID-19. Produced via immunoSEQ multiplex PCR; TCRdb's table is partial and in-frame only. The sample comprises roughly 200,000 clones, more than 65% of which are singletons, and around 4% rests with the top ten. The sequenced sample was peripheral blood. The receptors originated from a man aged 50 or older with active or convalescent COVID-19.

The rearrangement joins TRBV2 to TRBJ1-2; D call uncertain. This CDR3 has 14 residues. The germline CDR1 and CDR2 sequences are SNHLY and FYNNEI. V lost 1 base to trimming and J lost 4 bases, with 10 bases between them. The CDR3 region is CASSEVVSVYGYTF. CDR3 DNA: TGTGCCAGCAGTGAAGTCGTTTCTGTCTATGGCTACACCTTC.

This clone was seen a handful of times. The chain links TRBV6-2 or TRBV6-3 to TRBJ1-2, with 9 bases fitting TRBD1. The CDR3 has 15 residues. Germline V lookup: CDR1 MNHEY, CDR2 SVGEGT. With V trimmed by 6 bases and J by 6 bases, 11 bases remained unmatched. CDR3 sequence: CASRYLQGASDGYTF. CDR3 nucleotide sequence: TGTGCCAGCAGATACCTACAGGGGGCATCGGATGGCTACACCTTC.

CDR3: CASSEAWRRDTQYF. The DNA for the CDR3 is TGTGCCAGCAGTGAGGCGTGGCGGCGAGATACGCAGTATTTT. This chain connects TRBV6-1 to TRBJ2-3; D remains ambiguous. The CDR3 covers 14 residues. V was shortened by 3 bases and J by 5 bases, with 12 bases between the two germline ends. CDR1 is MNHNS and CDR2 is SASEGT in the germline V gene.

The chain links TRBV18 to TRBJ2-5; 9 bases match TRBD2. The CDR3 contains 16 residues. Looked up from germline, CDR1 is KGHSH and CDR2 is LQKENI. V dropped 5 bases and J dropped 4; count of bases not matched to a gene: 11. Here the CDR3 reads CASSALSGGARETQYF. CDR3 bases: TGTGCCAGCTCAGCCCTTAGCGGGGGAGCCCGAGAGACCCAGTACTTC. The variable domain in full, completed from reference TRBV18 and TRBJ2-5, reads NAGVMQNPRHLVRRRGQEARLRCSPMKGHSHVYWYRQLPEEGLKFMVYLQKENIIDESGMPKERFSAEFPKEGPSILRIQQVVRGDSAAYFCASSALSGGARETQYFGPGTRLLVL.

The rearrangement uses TRBV5-1 and TRBJ2-1; 15 nucleotides agree with TRBD2. The junction had 11 bases not matched to a gene; V was cut back by 4 bases and J by 9 bases. The CDR3 contains 17 residues. Germline loops: CDR1 SGHRS, CDR2 YFSETQ. CDR3 bases: TGCGCCAGCAGCGATACTCCGGGACTAGCGGGGGGTCGTGAGCAGTTCTTC. Translating it yields CASSDTPGLAGGREQFF.

The V and J genes are TRBV3-1 (or the pseudogene TRBV3-2) and TRBJ1-6, with a possible D match to TRBD1 (6 bases). V was pared by 0 bases and J by 3 bases, with 15 bases between. This CDR3 contains 18 residues. The V gene's germline CDR1 is LGHDT and CDR2 YNNKEL (reference sequence). CDR3 sequence reads: CASSQEYGAGVYNSPLHF. CDR3 coding DNA: TGTGCCAGCAGCCAAGAATACGGGGCAGGGGTCTATAATTCACCCCTCCACTTT.

The V gene is TRBV18, the J gene TRBJ1-4; D not resolved. CDR3 length: 15 amino acids. Trimming removed 6 bases at V and 2 bases at J, with 13 bases between. Germline CDR1 is KGHSH and CDR2 is LQKENI. The CDR3, as DNA: TGTGCCAGCTCTCGTAACCCCCAGACTAATGAAAAACTGTTTTTT. Translated, it gives CASSRNPQTNEKLFF. Full variable domain (missing parts from reference TRBV18 and TRBJ1-4): NAGVMQNPRHLVRRRGQEARLRCSPMKGHSHVYWYRQLPEEGLKFMVYLQKENIIDESGMPKERFSAEFPKEGPSILRIQQVVRGDSAAYFCASSRNPQTNEKLFFGSGTQLSVL.

The CDR3 region is CASSISGRQHTGELFF. The CDR3 region has the DNA TGTGCCAGCAGCATCTCCGGGAGACAGCACACCGGGGAGCTGTTTTTT. The chain combines TRBV9 with TRBJ2-2, with D possibly TRBD2 on 6 matching bases. V was clipped by 4 bases and J by 3 bases, with 16 bases between them. The CDR3 extends over 16 amino acids. Germline V gene lookup returns CDR1 SGDLS and CDR2 YYNGEE.

The genes are TRBV12-1 and TRBJ1-6; the table's D call TRBD1 went unverified against the DNA. TRBV12-1 is flagged as a pseudogene. The CDR3 totals 14 residues. The CDR3 loop is CASSPGQKNSPLHF. Written as DNA, the CDR3 is TGTGCCAGCAGCCCGGGACAGAAAAATTCACCCCTCCACTTT.

In this sample, this clone turned up a few times. This chain uses TRBV6-6 with TRBJ1-2; 7 bases agree with TRBD1. V lost 5 bases and J lost 8; bases outside the gene matches: 8. Looked up from germline, CDR1 is MNHNY and CDR2 is SVGAGI (reference sequence). The CDR3 runs 13 residues. The CDR3 spells CASSARGGGGYTF. The CDR3 nucleotides are TGTGCCAGCAGTGCCCGAGGGGGCGGAGGCTACACCTTC.

The V gene is TRBV12-3 or TRBV12-4, the J gene TRBJ2-3; 8 nucleotides match TRBD1. CDR3 size: 13 residues. Trimming at V came to 10 bases and at J to 1 base, leaving 4 bases not matched to a gene. The CDR3 nucleotides read TGTGCCACCAGACAGGGGCGCACAGATACGCAGTATTTT. It yields the protein CATRQGRTDTQYF.

CDR3 sequence (DNA): TGTGCCAGCGGCAAGAGACAGGGGGTCGGAGGGGAGCAGTACTTC. Translated: CASGKRQGVGGEQYF. The V call is TRBV6-5, the J call TRBJ2-7; 9 bases agree with TRBD1. The V gene's germline CDR1 is MNHEY and CDR2 SVGAGI. The J segment lost 7 bases and the V segment lost 8 bases, leaving 15 bases of the junction unmatched. The CDR3 totals 15 residues.

The chain carries TRBV19 and TRBJ2-1; the D gene is possibly TRBD2 (6 bases). V was pared by 6 bases and J by 7 bases, with 19 bases between. The CDR3 loop spans 15 amino acids. Germline loops: CDR1 LNHDA, CDR2 SQIVND (reference sequence). The CDR3 loop is CASSPNEAGRNEQFF. DNA for the CDR3: TGTGCCAGTAGCCCCAACGAGGCAGGGAGGAATGAGCAGTTCTTC. The full variable domain, its missing parts supplied by reference TRBV19 and TRBJ2-1, is DGGITQSPKYLFRKEGQNVTLSCEQNLNHDAMYWYRQDPGQGLRLIYYSQIVNDFQKGDIAEGYSVSREKKESFPLTVTSAQKNPTAFYLCASSPNEAGRNEQFFGPGTRLTVL.

J is TRBJ2-7 and V is TRBV7-2; 7 bases map to TRBD1. This CDR3 contains 16 residues. Germline V gene data show CDR1 as SGHTA and CDR2 as FQGNSA. J gave up 0 bases and V 5 bases, and 10 bases lay outside the gene matches. CDR3 nucleotide sequence: TGTGCCAGCAGCACCTGGTTGGGGACAGTCTCCTACGAGCAGTACTTC. Translation gives CASSTWLGTVSYEQYF.

V usage is TRBV9 and J usage is TRBJ2-2; D gene uncertain. Germline CDR1 reads SGDLS; CDR2 reads YYNGEE. This CDR3 has 14 residues. The germline V and J ends were trimmed by 1 base and 0 bases, with 4 bases remaining between them. DNA for the CDR3: TGTGCCAGCAGCGTACGTACGAACACCGGGGAGCTGTTTTTT. It is translated as CASSVRTNTGELFF.

The V call is TRBV19, the J call TRBJ2-5, with 7 bases matching TRBD1. The CDR3 spans 15 residues. J lost 4 bases, V lost 4 bases, and 9 bases had no gene match. CDR1 LNHDA and CDR2 SQIVND come from the germline V gene (reference sequence). CDR3 region: CASSTLGQAAETQYF. The CDR3 DNA sequence: TGTGCCAGTAGTACCCTTGGACAGGCGGCAGAGACCCAGTACTTC.